The 25 T cell receptor beta chains presented below share a single source sample, sequenced in a study of PD-L1 blockade in urothelial cancer. The method was immunoSEQ multiplex PCR; TCRdb's version includes in-frame clones alone and lacks a portion of them. The table includes approximately 110,000 clones, approximately 85% detected once. The input for sequencing was PBMCs, taken around atezolizumab (anti-PD-L1) treatment. Receptors were obtained from a man aged 50 to 59 with urothelial cancer.

The chain couples TRBV7-9 to TRBJ2-7, with D possibly TRBD1 on 6 matching bases. Per the germline V gene, CDR1 is SEHNR and CDR2 is FQNEAQ (reference sequence). The CDR3 extends over 12 amino acids. Deletions cut 5 bases from V and 4 bases from J, with 9 bases between. The CDR3 nucleotides are TGTGCCAGCAGCGGGACAACATACGAGCAGTACTTC. Translation gives CASSGTTYEQYF.

CDR3 in DNA: TGTGCCAGCAGCGGCCGGGAGGTAAAAGTAAACGAGCAGTACTTC. This sequence encodes CASSGREVKVNEQYF. This sequence joins TRBV5-4 and TRBJ2-7, with TRBD2 matching 7 bases. CDR1 is SGHNT and CDR2 is YYREEE in the germline V gene (reference sequence). This CDR3 has 15 amino acids. J gave up 5 bases and V 4 bases, and 12 bases lay outside the gene matches.

The rearrangement uses TRBV5-1 and TRBJ2-7, with TRBD2 matching 12 bases. This CDR3 contains 18 residues. Looked up from germline, CDR1 is SGHRS and CDR2 is YFSETQ. V shed 4 bases and J 2 bases; nucleotides not matched to a gene: 13. The CDR3 is CASSPGLWTSGKPYEQYF. CDR3 DNA sequence: TGCGCCAGCAGCCCCGGGCTATGGACTAGCGGGAAACCCTACGAGCAGTACTTC. The full variable domain, its missing parts supplied by reference TRBV5-1 and TRBJ2-7, is KAGVTQTPRYLIKTRGQQVTLSCSPISGHRSVSWYQQTPGQGLQFLFEYFSETQRNKGNFPGRFSGRQFSNSRSEMNVSTLELGDSALYLCASSPGLWTSGKPYEQYFGPGTRLTVT.

This clone was recorded a few times. This chain uses TRBV25-1 with TRBJ1-5, with D perhaps matching TRBD1 (6 bases). Germline CDR1 and CDR2: MGHDK and SYGVNS. V dropped 1 base and J dropped 7 bases, with 11 bases sitting between them. CDR3 length: 14 residues. CDR3 nucleotide sequence: TGTGCCAGCAGTGAATCAGGGGCAGGGCAGCCCCAGCATTTT. It translates to CASSESGAGQPQHF.

The chain has TRBV28 and TRBJ2-3; D is possibly TRBD1 (6 bases). The germline V gene encodes CDR1 MDHEN and CDR2 SYDVKM. This CDR3 has 15 residues. Trimming stripped 5 bases from V and 2 bases from J, with 14 bases between. The CDR3 is CASSTRQVLTDTQYF. The CDR3 region has the DNA TGTGCCAGCAGTACCCGACAGGTTCTCACAGATACGCAGTATTTT.

The table lists this clone with a few counts. The chain is built from TRBV30 and TRBJ1-1, with 11 bases identical to TRBD1. CDR1 is GTSNPN and CDR2 is SVGIG in the germline V gene (reference sequence). The CDR3 has 12 residues. Trimming at V came to 5 bases and at J to 6 bases, leaving 2 bases not matched to a gene. CDR3 DNA: TGTGCCTGGGGACAGGGGGCCGCTGAAGCTTTCTTT. Its protein is CAWGQGAAEAFF.

The V and J genes are TRBV6-1 and TRBJ2-1, with TRBD2 matching 11 bases. After removal of 10 bases from V and 4 bases from J, the junction contained 6 bases not matched to a gene. Looked up from germline, CDR1 is MNHNS and CDR2 is SASEGT. The CDR3 spans 14 residues. Written as DNA, the CDR3 is TGTGCCACATCGGCTAGCGGGGGGTACAATGAGCAGTTCTTC. Translating it yields CATSASGGYNEQFF.

The genes are TRBV5-8 and TRBJ1-2; TRBD1 is a possible D gene (5 bases). The CDR3 is 16 residues long. Per the germline V gene, CDR1 is SGHTS and CDR2 is YDEGEE. V lost 5 bases, J lost 3 bases, and 20 bases lay in between. The DNA of the CDR3 is TGTGCCAGCAGACGGGGGTGGGGAGGTTTGCACTATGGCTACACCTTC. Translation: CASRRGWGGLHYGYTF.

The rearrangement links TRBV15 to TRBJ2-3, with a weak D call TRBD2 (5 bases). V was pared by 3 bases and J by 4 bases, with 17 bases between. The CDR3 runs to 16 residues. Germline assignment: CDR1 LNHNV and CDR2 YYDKDF (reference sequence). DNA of the CDR3: TGTGCCACCAGCAGCCGGGATCTAGTGGAGTCAGATACGCAGTATTTT. It codes for CATSSRDLVESDTQYF.

This chain links TRBV2 with TRBJ2-2, with 7 bases fitting TRBD1. The CDR3 consists of 15 residues. Germline values: CDR1 SNHLY, CDR2 FYNNEI. Germline trimming cut 8 bases from V and 7 bases from J; bases unmatched to any gene: 13. CDR3 amino acids: CASRRGEGAIGELFF. In DNA form, the CDR3 reads TGTGCCAGCCGTCGTGGCGAGGGGGCGATCGGGGAGCTGTTTTTT.

This sequence joins TRBV6-5 and TRBJ1-2, with D tentatively TRBD1 (5 bases). The ends were cut back, 7 bases at V and 4 bases at J, with 16 bases in the middle. The CDR3 contains 14 residues. CDR1 is MNHEY, CDR2 SVGAGI, per germline. CDR3 sequence (DNA): TGTGCCAGCACCCCGACAGCCAGTGGCTATGGCTACACCTTC. Translated: CASTPTASGYGYTF.

V and J are TRBV13 and TRBJ1-3; D gene ambiguous. CDR3 length: 13 residues. V lost 0 bases and J 9 bases, leaving 9 bases between the germline ends. CDR1 is PRHDT, CDR2 FYEKMQ, per germline (reference sequence). The CDR3 DNA is TGTGCCAGCAGCTTAGGAAGGGAGGTCACCATATATTTT. It encodes CASSLGREVTIYF. The full variable domain, completed using reference TRBV13 and TRBJ1-3, is AAGVIQSPRHLIKEKRETATLKCYPIPRHDTVYWYQQGPGQDPQFLISFYEKMQSDKGSIPDRFSAQQFSDYHSELNMSSLELGDSALYFCASSLGREVTIYFGEGSWLTVV.

V is TRBV5-1 and J is TRBJ2-1; 10 nucleotides agree with TRBD2. The V gene's germline CDR1 is SGHRS and CDR2 YFSETQ. The ends lost 5 bases at V and 9 bases at J; junction bases unmatched: 17. This CDR3 has 17 residues. The CDR3 spells CASRSGGSGRALGEQFF. CDR3 in DNA: TGCGCCAGCAGATCGGGGGGCAGCGGGAGGGCCTTGGGTGAGCAGTTCTTC.

This chain joins TRBV7-2 and TRBJ1-2; D is unresolved. The CDR3 totals 13 residues. Trimming left V 1 base short and J 2 bases short, with 5 bases between. Germline assignment: CDR1 SGHTA and CDR2 FQGNSA. The CDR3 sequence is CASSLVENYGYTF. The CDR3 DNA reads as TGTGCCAGCAGCTTAGTAGAGAACTATGGCTACACCTTC.

The chain carries TRBV20-1 and TRBJ2-7, with no clear D. This CDR3 region has 10 residues. Germline CDR1 is DFQATT and CDR2 is SNEGSKA (reference sequence). The germline V and J ends were trimmed by 3 bases and 5 bases, with 5 bases remaining between them. DNA for the CDR3: TGCAGTGCTAGGCAGAACGAGCAGTACTTC. This sequence encodes CSARQNEQYF.

The chain couples TRBV6-1 to TRBJ1-2; weak D call: TRBD1 (5 bases). CDR1 is MNHNS and CDR2 is SASEGT in the germline V gene. The CDR3 runs to 14 residues. The V gene lost 7 bases and the J gene lost 7 bases, with 19 bases spanning the gap. CDR3 region: CASIPQGIFAGYTF. The CDR3 DNA reads as TGTGCCAGCATTCCCCAGGGCATTTTCGCTGGCTACACCTTC.

The chain uses TRBV5-5 and TRBJ2-5; 7 bases line up with TRBD1. Germline V lookup: CDR1 SGHKS, CDR2 YYEKEE (reference sequence). Losses at the gene ends were 3 bases for V and 5 bases for J; bases not matched to a gene: 7. The CDR3 contains 14 residues. CDR3 DNA sequence: TGTGCCAGCAGCTCCGGACAGGAGGTCGAGACCCAGTACTTC. This codes for CASSSGQEVETQYF.

The J gene is TRBJ2-3, the V gene TRBV11-2; D call uncertain. The germline gives CDR1 SGHAT, CDR2 FQNNGV. CDR3 length: 14 residues. Trimming left V 0 bases short and J 5 bases short, with 9 bases between. The CDR3 bases are TGTGCCAGCAGCTTAGATCGTTTCGGAGATACGCAGTATTTT. This encodes CASSLDRFGDTQYF. Using reference TRBV11-2 and TRBJ2-3 for the parts outside the CDR3, the full variable domain is EAGVAQSPRYKIIEKRQSVAFWCNPISGHATLYWYQQILGQGPKLLIQFQNNGVVDDSQLPKDRFSAERLKGVDSTLKIQPAKLEDSAVYLCASSLDRFGDTQYFGPGTRLTVL.

The J gene is TRBJ2-2, the V gene TRBV18; TRBD2 is a possible D gene (6 bases). CDR3 length equals 16 residues. V was trimmed by 0 bases and J by 4 bases, leaving 12 bases between them. The germline gives CDR1 KGHSH, CDR2 LQKENI. The CDR3 DNA reads TGTGCCAGCTCACCACCCTCGGAGGGATTCACCGGGGAGCTGTTTTTT. As protein: CASSPPSEGFTGELFF.

The chain combines TRBV30 with TRBJ1-5; possibly TRBD1 for D (6 bases). The CDR3 is 15 residues long. The V gene lost 0 bases and the J gene lost 5 bases, with 14 bases spanning the gap. CDR1 GTSNPN and CDR2 SVGIG come from the germline V gene (reference sequence). The CDR3, as DNA: TGTGCCTGGAGTGTAGATAGCGGGGGCTATCAGCCCCAGCATTTT. Its protein product is CAWSVDSGGYQPQHF.

The rearrangement links TRBV28 to TRBJ1-4, with 10 bases matching TRBD1. The CDR3 extends over 16 amino acids. V shed 7 bases and J 3 bases; nucleotides not matched to a gene: 8. Germline V gene sequence: CDR1 MDHEN, CDR2 SYDVKM. This CDR3 reads CASTRDRGRANEKLFF. CDR3 DNA sequence: TGTGCCAGCACCCGAGACAGGGGGCGGGCTAATGAAAAACTGTTTTTT.

V and J are TRBV5-5 and TRBJ2-7, with 9 nucleotides matching TRBD2. Germline trimming cut 3 bases from V and 0 bases from J; bases unmatched to any gene: 7. This CDR3 region has 16 residues. The germline V gene encodes CDR1 SGHKS and CDR2 YYEKEE (reference sequence). CDR3 region: CASSWGRGGRSYEQYF. Written as DNA, the CDR3 is TGTGCCAGCAGCTGGGGGCGGGGGGGACGCTCCTACGAGCAGTACTTC.

The chain has TRBV5-4 and TRBJ1-2, with no clear D. CDR1 is SGHNT, CDR2 YYREEE, per germline (reference sequence). The CDR3 is 13 amino acids. Deletions cut 4 bases from V and 8 bases from J, with 15 bases between. This chain's CDR3 is CASSERGGDGYTF. The CDR3 DNA follows: TGTGCCAGCAGCGAACGGGGTGGAGACGGCTACACCTTC.

The chain joins TRBV30 to TRBJ2-6; weak D call: TRBD1 (5 bases). The CDR3 has 15 residues. Trimming cost V 2 bases and J 0 bases, with 8 bases left between them. Per germline, CDR1 GTSNPN and CDR2 SVGIG (reference sequence). CDR3 sequence reads: CAWSRQSSGANVLTF. In DNA form, the CDR3 reads TGTGCCTGGAGTAGACAGAGCTCTGGGGCCAACGTCCTGACTTTC.

The V and J genes are TRBV28 and TRBJ2-3; D remains unclear. The CDR3 covers 14 residues. V was pared by 6 bases and J by 4 bases, with 14 bases between. The germline gives CDR1 MDHEN, CDR2 SYDVKM. The CDR3 protein is CASSRASRPDTQYF. In nucleotides, the CDR3 is TGTGCCAGCAGCCGAGCGAGTAGACCAGATACGCAGTATTTT.